This T cell receptor (beta chain) was profiled in a study of Ad26.COV2.S vaccination and SARS-CoV-2 variants. Regarding the study as a whole: Spike-specific TCR breadth in vaccine recipients exceeded that seen in placebo recipients. Measures of TCR breadth and depth may have fallen short of total T cell responses. Whether participants received vaccine or placebo, their non-spike TCR breadth was similar.

Repertoires were generated with immunoSEQ multiplex PCR, while TCRdb's copy carries only in-frame clones and drops some. The data show 300,000 to 400,000 clones, with around 92% seen just once and 3.9% held by the top ten. As for this clone: Its antigen is not identified.

From germline, CDR1 is LGHDT and CDR2 YNNKEL (reference sequence). The CDR3 covers 16 residues. V shed 0 bases and J shed 4 bases, with 14 bases lying between them. The receptor was derived from a human donor who had recovered from COVID-19. The material was peripheral blood, obtained after recovery from COVID-19. The chain employs TRBV3-1 (or the pseudogene TRBV3-2) and TRBJ2-3; D tentatively reads TRBD1 or TRBD2 (6 bases each). The CDR3 region is CASSQDRWGAPDTQYF. The CDR3 coding sequence is TGTGCCAGCAGCCAAGATAGGTGGGGGGCCCCAGATACGCAGTATTTT.